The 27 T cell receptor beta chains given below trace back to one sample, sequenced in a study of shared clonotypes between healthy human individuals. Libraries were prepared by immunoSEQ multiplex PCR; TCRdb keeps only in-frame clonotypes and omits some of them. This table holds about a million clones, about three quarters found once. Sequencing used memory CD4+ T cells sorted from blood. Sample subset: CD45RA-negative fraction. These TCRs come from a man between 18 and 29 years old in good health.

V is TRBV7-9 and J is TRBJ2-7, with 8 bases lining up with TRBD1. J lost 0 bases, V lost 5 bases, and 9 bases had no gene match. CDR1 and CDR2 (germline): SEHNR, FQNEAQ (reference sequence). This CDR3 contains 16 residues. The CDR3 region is CASSDRQGTSSYEQYF. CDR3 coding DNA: TGTGCCAGCAGCGACAGACAGGGGACGAGCTCCTACGAGCAGTACTTC.

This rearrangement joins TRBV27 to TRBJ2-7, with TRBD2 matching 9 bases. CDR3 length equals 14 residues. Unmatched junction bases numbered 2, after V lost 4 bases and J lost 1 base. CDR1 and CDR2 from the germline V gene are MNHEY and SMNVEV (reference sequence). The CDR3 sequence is CASSYSGGSYEQYF. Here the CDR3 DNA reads TGTGCCAGCAGTTATAGCGGGGGTTCCTACGAGCAGTACTTC.

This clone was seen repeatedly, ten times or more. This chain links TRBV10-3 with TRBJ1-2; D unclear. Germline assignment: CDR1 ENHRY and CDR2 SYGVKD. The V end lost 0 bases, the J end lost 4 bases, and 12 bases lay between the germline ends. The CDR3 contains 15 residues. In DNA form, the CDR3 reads TGTGCCATCAGTGAGTCGGACCGGACCTTCTATGGCTACACCTTC. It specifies CAISESDRTFYGYTF.

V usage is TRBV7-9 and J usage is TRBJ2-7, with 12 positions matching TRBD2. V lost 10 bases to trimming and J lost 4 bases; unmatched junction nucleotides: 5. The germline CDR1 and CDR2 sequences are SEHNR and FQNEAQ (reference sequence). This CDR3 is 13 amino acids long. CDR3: CATETSGSYEQYF. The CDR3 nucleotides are TGTGCCACCGAGACTAGCGGGAGTTACGAGCAGTACTTC.

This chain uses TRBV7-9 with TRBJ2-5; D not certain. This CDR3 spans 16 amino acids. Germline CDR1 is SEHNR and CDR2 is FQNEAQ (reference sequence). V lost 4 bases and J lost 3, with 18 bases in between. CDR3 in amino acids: CASSSLRLLREETQYF. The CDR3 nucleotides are TGTGCCAGCAGCTCACTTAGACTCCTCCGAGAAGAGACCCAGTACTTC.

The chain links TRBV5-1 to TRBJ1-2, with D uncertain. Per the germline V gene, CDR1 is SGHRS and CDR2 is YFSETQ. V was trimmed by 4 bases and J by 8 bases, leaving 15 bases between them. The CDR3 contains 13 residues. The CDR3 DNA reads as TGCGCCAGCAGCCCGGTCGGGGATATGGGCTACACCTTC. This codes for CASSPVGDMGYTF.

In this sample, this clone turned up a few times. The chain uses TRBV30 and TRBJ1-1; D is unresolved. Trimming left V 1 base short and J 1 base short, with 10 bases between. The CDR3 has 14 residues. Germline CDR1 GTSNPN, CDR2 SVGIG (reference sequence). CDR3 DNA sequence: TGTGCCTGGAGTGGAGGACGGCAGAACACTGAAGCTTTCTTT. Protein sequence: CAWSGGRQNTEAFF.

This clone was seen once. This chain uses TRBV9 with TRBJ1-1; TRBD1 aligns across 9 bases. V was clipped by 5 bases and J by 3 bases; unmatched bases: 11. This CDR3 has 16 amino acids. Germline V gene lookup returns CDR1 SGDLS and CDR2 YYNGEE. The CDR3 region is CASRLRTGVEDTEAFF. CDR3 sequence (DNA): TGTGCCAGCAGGTTACGGACAGGGGTGGAAGACACTGAAGCTTTCTTT.

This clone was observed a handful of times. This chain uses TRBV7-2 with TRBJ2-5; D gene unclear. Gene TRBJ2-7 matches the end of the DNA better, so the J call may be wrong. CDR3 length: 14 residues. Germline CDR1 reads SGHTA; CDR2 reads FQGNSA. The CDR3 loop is CASSSNTVSYEQYF. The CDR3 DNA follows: TGTGCCAGCAGCTCTAACACGGTTTCCTACGAGCAGTACTTC.

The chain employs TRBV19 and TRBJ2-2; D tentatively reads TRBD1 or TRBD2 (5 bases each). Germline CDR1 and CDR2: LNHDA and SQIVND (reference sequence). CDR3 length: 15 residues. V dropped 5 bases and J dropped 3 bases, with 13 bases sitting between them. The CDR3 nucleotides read TGTGCCAGTAGTCCAATGGGGACCTACACCGGGGAGCTGTTTTTT. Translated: CASSPMGTYTGELFF.

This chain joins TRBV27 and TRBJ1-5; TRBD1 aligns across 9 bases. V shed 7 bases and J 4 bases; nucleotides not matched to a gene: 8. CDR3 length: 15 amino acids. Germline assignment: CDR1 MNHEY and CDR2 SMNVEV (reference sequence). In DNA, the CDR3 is TGTGCCAGCATAAAGTCCGGACAGGGGAATCAGCCCCAGCATTTT. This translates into CASIKSGQGNQPQHF.

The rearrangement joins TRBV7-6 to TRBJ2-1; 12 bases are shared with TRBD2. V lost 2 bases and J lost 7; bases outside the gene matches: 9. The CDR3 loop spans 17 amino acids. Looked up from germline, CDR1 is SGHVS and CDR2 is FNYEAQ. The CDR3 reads CASSLPLRLAGDNEQFF. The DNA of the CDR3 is TGTGCCAGCAGCTTACCTCTGAGACTAGCGGGAGATAATGAGCAGTTCTTC.

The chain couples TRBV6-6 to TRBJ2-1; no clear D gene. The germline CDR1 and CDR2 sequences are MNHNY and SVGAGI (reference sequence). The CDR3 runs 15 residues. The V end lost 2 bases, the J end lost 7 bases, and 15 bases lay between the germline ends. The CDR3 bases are TGTGCCAGCAGTTACCTCCCCAGCACTGGGAATGAGCAGTTCTTC. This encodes CASSYLPSTGNEQFF.

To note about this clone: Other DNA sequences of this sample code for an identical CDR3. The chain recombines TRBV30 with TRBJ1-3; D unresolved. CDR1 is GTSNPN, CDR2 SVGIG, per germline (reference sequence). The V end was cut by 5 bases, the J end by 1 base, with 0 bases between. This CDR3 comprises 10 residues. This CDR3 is CAWSGNTIYF. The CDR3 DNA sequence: TGTGCCTGGTCTGGAAACACCATATATTTT.

The CDR3 nucleotides are TGTGCCACCAGCAGATTGACTAGCGGGAGATACAATGAGCAGTTCTTC. Translation gives CATSRLTSGRYNEQFF. The rearrangement links TRBV15 to TRBJ2-1; 12 bases map to TRBD2. This CDR3 is built from 16 residues. Trimming removed 2 bases from V and 4 bases from J; junction bases left unmatched: 3. Germline lookup yields CDR1 LNHNV and CDR2 YYDKDF (reference sequence).

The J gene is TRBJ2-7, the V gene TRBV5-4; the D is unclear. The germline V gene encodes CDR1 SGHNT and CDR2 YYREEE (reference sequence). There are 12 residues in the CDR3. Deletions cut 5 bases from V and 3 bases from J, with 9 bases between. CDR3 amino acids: CASRAGNYEQYF. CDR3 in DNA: TGTGCCAGCAGGGCAGGAAACTACGAGCAGTACTTC.

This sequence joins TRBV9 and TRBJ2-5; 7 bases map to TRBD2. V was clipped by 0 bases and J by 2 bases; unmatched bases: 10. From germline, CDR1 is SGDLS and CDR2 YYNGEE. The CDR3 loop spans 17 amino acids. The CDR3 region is CASSVAVASGVQETQYF. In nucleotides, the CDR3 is TGTGCCAGCAGCGTAGCTGTTGCTAGCGGAGTACAAGAGACCCAGTACTTC.

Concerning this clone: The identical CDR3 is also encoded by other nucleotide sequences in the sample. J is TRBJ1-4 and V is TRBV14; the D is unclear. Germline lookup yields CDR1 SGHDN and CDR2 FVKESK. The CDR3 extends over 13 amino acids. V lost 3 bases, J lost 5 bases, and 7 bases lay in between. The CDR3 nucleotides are TGTGCCAGCAGCCAGGGCCGGAATGAAAAACTGTTTTTT. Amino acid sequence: CASSQGRNEKLFF.

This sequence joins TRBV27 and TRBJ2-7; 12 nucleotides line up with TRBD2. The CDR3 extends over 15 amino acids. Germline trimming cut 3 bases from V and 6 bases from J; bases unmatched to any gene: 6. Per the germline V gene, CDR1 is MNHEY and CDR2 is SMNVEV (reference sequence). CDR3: CASSFLTSGRGEQYF. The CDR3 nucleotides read TGTGCCAGCAGTTTCTTGACTAGCGGGAGAGGCGAGCAGTACTTC.

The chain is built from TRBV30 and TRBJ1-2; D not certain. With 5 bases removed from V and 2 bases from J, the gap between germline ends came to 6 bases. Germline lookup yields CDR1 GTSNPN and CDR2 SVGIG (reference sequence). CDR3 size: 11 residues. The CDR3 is CAWGENYGYTF. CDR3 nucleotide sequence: TGTGCCTGGGGGGAAAACTATGGCTACACCTTC.

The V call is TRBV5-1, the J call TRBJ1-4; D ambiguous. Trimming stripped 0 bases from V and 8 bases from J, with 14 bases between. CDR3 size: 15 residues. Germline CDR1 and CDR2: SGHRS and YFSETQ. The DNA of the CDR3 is TGCGCCAGCAGCTTGGCCGGGAGCAACGGGGAAAAACTGTTTTTT. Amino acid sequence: CASSLAGSNGEKLFF. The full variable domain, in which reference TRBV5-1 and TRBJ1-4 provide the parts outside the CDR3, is KAGVTQTPRYLIKTRGQQVTLSCSPISGHRSVSWYQQTPGQGLQFLFEYFSETQRNKGNFPGRFSGRQFSNSRSEMNVSTLELGDSALYLCASSLAGSNGEKLFFGSGTQLSVL.

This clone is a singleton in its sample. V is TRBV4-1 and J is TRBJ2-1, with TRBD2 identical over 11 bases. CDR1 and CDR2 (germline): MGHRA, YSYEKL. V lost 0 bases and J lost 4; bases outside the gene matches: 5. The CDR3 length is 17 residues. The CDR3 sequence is CASSQDSSGRPYNEQFF. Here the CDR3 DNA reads TGCGCCAGCAGCCAAGACTCTAGCGGGAGGCCATACAATGAGCAGTTCTTC.

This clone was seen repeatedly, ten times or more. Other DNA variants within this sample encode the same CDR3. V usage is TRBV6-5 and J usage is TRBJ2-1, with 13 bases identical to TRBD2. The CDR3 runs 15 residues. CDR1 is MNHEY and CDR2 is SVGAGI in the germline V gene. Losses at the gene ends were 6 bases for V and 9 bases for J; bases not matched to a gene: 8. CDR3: CASSPGTSGISEQFF. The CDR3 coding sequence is TGTGCCAGCAGCCCCGGGACTAGCGGGATCTCTGAGCAGTTCTTC.

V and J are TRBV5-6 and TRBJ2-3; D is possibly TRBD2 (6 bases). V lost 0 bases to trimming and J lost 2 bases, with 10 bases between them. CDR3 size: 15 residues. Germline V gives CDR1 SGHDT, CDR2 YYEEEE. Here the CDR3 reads CASSLGTTVTDTQYF. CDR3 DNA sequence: TGTGCCAGCAGCTTGGGGACTACCGTCACAGATACGCAGTATTTT.

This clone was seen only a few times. The CDR3 sequence: CASSEGVRAFF. In DNA form, the CDR3 reads TGTGCCAGCAGTGAAGGGGTCCGGGCTTTCTTT. The chain recombines TRBV25-1 with TRBJ1-1; no firm D call. Germline CDR1 MGHDK, CDR2 SYGVNS. The ends were cut back, 2 bases at V and 11 bases at J, with 9 bases in the middle. CDR3 length equals 11 residues.

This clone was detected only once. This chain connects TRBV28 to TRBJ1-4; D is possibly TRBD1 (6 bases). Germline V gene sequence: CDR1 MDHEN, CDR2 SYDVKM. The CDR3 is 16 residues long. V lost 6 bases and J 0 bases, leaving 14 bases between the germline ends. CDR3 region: CASRTAGTPTNEKLFF. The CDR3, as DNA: TGTGCCAGCAGGACCGCCGGGACACCAACTAATGAAAAACTGTTTTTT.

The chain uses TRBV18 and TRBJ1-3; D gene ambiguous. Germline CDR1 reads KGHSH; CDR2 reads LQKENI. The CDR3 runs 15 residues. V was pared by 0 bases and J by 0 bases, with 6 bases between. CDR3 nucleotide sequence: TGTGCCAGCTCACCACCGACATACTCTGGAAACACCATATATTTT. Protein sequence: CASSPPTYSGNTIYF. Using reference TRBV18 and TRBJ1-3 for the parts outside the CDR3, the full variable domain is NAGVMQNPRHLVRRRGQEARLRCSPMKGHSHVYWYRQLPEEGLKFMVYLQKENIIDESGMPKERFSAEFPKEGPSILRIQQVVRGDSAAYFCASSPPTYSGNTIYFGEGSWLTVV.